Following are 29 T cell receptor beta chains from one sample sequenced in a study of molecular identifiers for immune sequencing clone quantification. TCRdb itself ran the PCR reads through MiXCR, one entry per CDR3 protein. The sample includes about 35,000 distinct CDR3 sequences, about a fifth of them seen just once. Sequencing was carried out using naive CD8+ T cells from blood, with Jurkat cell RNA spiked in. This sample's subset: FACS-sorted CD8+CD4-CCR7+CD45RA+ naive T cells. The receptors originated from a human donor in good health. Some libraries in this study had Jurkat cell RNA spiked in.

This clonotype came up many times. The chain uses TRBV11-2 and TRBJ2-1, with no clear D. Germline CDR1 SGHAT, CDR2 FQNNGV. V was trimmed by 4 bases and J by 7 bases, leaving 8 bases between them. The CDR3 sequence is 12 residues long. The CDR3 loop is CASSSASNEQFF. CDR3 bases: TGTGCCAGCAGCTCAGCTAGTAATGAGCAGTTCTTC.

This clonotype was counted at least ten times. This chain joins TRBV20-1 and TRBJ2-7; D is unclear. V was trimmed by 3 bases and J by 2 bases, leaving 17 bases between them. Germline V gene lookup returns CDR1 DFQATT and CDR2 SNEGSKA (reference sequence). CDR3 length: 15 residues. DNA for the CDR3: TGCAGTGCTAGTCACCCAATCTCCGGGCCCTACGAGCAGTACTTC. Residues: CSASHPISGPYEQYF.

Many counts were recorded for this clonotype. The CDR3 is CASTRTGTDVGSYNSPLHF. CDR3 DNA sequence: TGTGCCAGCACCCGAACCGGGACGGACGTGGGCTCCTATAATTCACCCCTCCACTTT. The chain uses TRBV12-3 or TRBV12-4 and TRBJ1-6, with D possibly being TRBD1 (5 bases). V gave up 7 bases and J gave up 0 bases, with 22 bases separating them. This CDR3 is built from 19 residues.

The CDR3 nucleotides read TGTGCCAGTAGTATCCCCCCTCAGCAGTTCTTC. Its translation is CASSIPPQQFF. The gene calls are TRBV19 and TRBJ2-1; D is ambiguous. The V and J ends lost 3 bases and 11 bases respectively, with 8 bases between them. The CDR3 spans 11 residues. Germline CDR1 LNHDA, CDR2 SQIVND (reference sequence).

This clonotype was detected many times. The chain has TRBV29-1 and TRBJ2-1; D is perhaps TRBD2 (6 bases). CDR3 length equals 15 residues. Germline lookup yields CDR1 SQVTM and CDR2 ANQGSEA. V lost 3 bases, J lost 6 bases, and 18 bases lay in between. For the CDR3, the DNA is TGCAGCGTTGACGGTAGCGGAGATGGGGGCAATGAGCAGTTCTTC. This gives the protein CSVDGSGDGGNEQFF.

The chain has TRBV6-5 and TRBJ2-7; possible D gene TRBD2, 6 bases. CDR1 is MNHEY and CDR2 is SVGAGI in the germline V gene. This CDR3 has 13 residues. V was shortened by 2 bases and J by 7 bases, with 12 bases between the two germline ends. CDR3 residues: CASSYGGSLEQYF. The CDR3 bases are TGTGCCAGCAGTTACGGGGGGAGCCTGGAGCAGTACTTC.

As to this clonotype: This may come from a read error, since a much larger clone is one base off. The rearrangement uses TRBV4-1 and TRBJ1-4; the D is unclear. CDR1 is MGHRA and CDR2 is YSYEKL in the germline V gene. The CDR3 sequence is 14 residues long. The chain's CDR3 is CASSQAPTDEKLFF. Written as DNA, the CDR3 is TGCGCCAGCAGCCAAGCTCCAACTGATGAAAAACTGTTTTTT.

This clonotype was detected many times. V usage is TRBV27 and J usage is TRBJ1-6; maybe TRBD1 (5 bases). The germline V gene encodes CDR1 MNHEY and CDR2 SMNVEV (reference sequence). The CDR3 totals 15 residues. Trimming took 1 base from V and 6 from J, leaving 10 bases between them. Here the CDR3 reads CASSLLAGSNSPLHF. CDR3 bases: TGTGCCAGCAGTTTATTGGCAGGGTCTAATTCACCCCTCCACTTT.

The rearrangement uses TRBV13 and TRBJ2-2, with D possibly TRBD2 on 6 matching bases. Germline CDR1 is PRHDT and CDR2 is FYEKMQ (reference sequence). The CDR3 extends over 12 amino acids. V was clipped by 11 bases and J by 5 bases, with 12 bases between them. This CDR3 reads CAWGEPTGELFF. The CDR3 DNA sequence: TGTGCCTGGGGGGAACCAACCGGGGAGCTGTTTTTT. The entire variable domain, with the rest obtained from reference TRBV13 and TRBJ2-2, is as follows: AAGVIQSPRHLIKEKRETATLKCYPIPRHDTVYWYQQGPGQDPQFLISFYEKMQSDKGSIPDRFSAQQFSDYHSELNMSSLELGDSALYFCAWGEPTGELFFGEGSRLTVL.

As regards this clonotype: Possible read error: a much larger clone is one base away. The chain is built from TRBV6-5 and TRBJ1-5; no firm D call. The CDR3 is 17 amino acids. The germline CDR1 and CDR2 sequences are MNHEY and SVGAGI. With 2 bases removed from V and 3 bases from J, the gap between germline ends came to 17 bases. The DNA of the CDR3 is TGTGCCAGCAGTTACCCGAAAGCATCCGCCATCAATCAGCCCCAGCATTTT. The encoded protein is CASSYPKASAINQPQHF.

This clonotype was observed a few times. The chain joins TRBV6-5 to TRBJ2-6; the D gene is possibly TRBD2 (5 bases). The CDR3 has 22 residues. The ends were cut back, 0 bases at V and 0 bases at J, with 24 bases in the middle. Germline V gene lookup returns CDR1 MNHEY and CDR2 SVGAGI. The CDR3 loop reads CASSYSIEGGGRESSGANVLTF. CDR3 DNA sequence: TGTGCCAGCAGTTACTCGATTGAGGGCGGCGGGCGTGAAAGCTCTGGGGCCAACGTCCTGACTTTC.

This clonotype was seen repeatedly, ten times or more. The chain has TRBV7-2 and TRBJ2-1; no reliable D call. Germline lookup yields CDR1 SGHTA and CDR2 FQGNSA. The CDR3 has 14 residues. V was shortened by 2 bases and J by 7 bases, with 12 bases between the two germline ends. As DNA, the CDR3 is TGTGCCAGCAGCTTAATCCCGGGCGGAAATGAGCAGTTCTTC. Its translation: CASSLIPGGNEQFF. The variable domain in full, completed from reference TRBV7-2 and TRBJ2-1, reads GAGVSQSPSNKVTEKGKDVELRCDPISGHTALYWYRQSLGQGLEFLIYFQGNSAPDKSGLPSDRFSAERTGGSVSTLTIQRTQQEDSAVYLCASSLIPGGNEQFFGPGTRLTVL.

Only a few counts were recorded for this clonotype. The chain is built from TRBV19 and TRBJ2-1, with 7 bases matching TRBD2. J lost 3 bases, V lost 5 bases, and 1 base had no gene match. The germline gives CDR1 LNHDA, CDR2 SQIVND (reference sequence). CDR3 length: 13 residues. In nucleotides, the CDR3 is TGTGCCAGTAGTGGGACTATCTACAATGAGCAGTTCTTC. Translated, it gives CASSGTIYNEQFF. Variable domain in full (rest from reference TRBV19 and TRBJ2-1): DGGITQSPKYLFRKEGQNVTLSCEQNLNHDAMYWYRQDPGQGLRLIYYSQIVNDFQKGDIAEGYSVSREKKESFPLTVTSAQKNPTAFYLCASSGTIYNEQFFGPGTRLTVL.

This clonotype has ten or more counts. The V gene is TRBV28, the J gene TRBJ2-7, with D perhaps being TRBD1 or TRBD2 (6 bases each). The CDR3 runs 14 residues. Trimming left V 3 bases short and J 4 bases short, with 13 bases between. Germline-derived CDR1 and CDR2 are MDHEN and SYDVKM. The CDR3 DNA is TGTGCCAGCAGTTTTGTGGGGGGCGGATACGAGCAGTACTTC. Its protein product is CASSFVGGGYEQYF.

This clonotype came up many times. The V call is TRBV5-6, the J call TRBJ2-1; possible D gene TRBD2, 7 bases. The CDR3 length is 13 residues. The germline V gene encodes CDR1 SGHDT and CDR2 YYEEEE. The V end lost 4 bases, the J end lost 8 bases, and 13 bases lay between the germline ends. Written as DNA, the CDR3 is TGTGCCAGCAGCCTACCGGGGGGCGATGAGCAGTTCTTC. Translated, it gives CASSLPGGDEQFF.

J is TRBJ2-7 and V is TRBV7-9; D uncertain. V lost 7 bases to trimming and J lost 4 bases, with 8 bases between them. Per the germline V gene, CDR1 is SEHNR and CDR2 is FQNEAQ (reference sequence). The CDR3 is made up of 11 amino acids. CDR3 sequence (DNA): TGTGCCAGCACCAACCGGTACGAGCAGTACTTC. It yields the protein CASTNRYEQYF. Using reference TRBV7-9 and TRBJ2-7 for the parts outside the CDR3, the full variable domain is DTGVSQNPRHKITKRGQNVTFRCDPISEHNRLYWYRQTLGQGPEFLTYFQNEAQLEKSRLLSDRFSAERPKGSFSTLEIQRTEQGDSAMYLCASTNRYEQYFGPGTRLTVT.

In this sample, this clonotype turned up many times. This chain joins TRBV7-2 and TRBJ2-1; D remains unclear. CDR1 and CDR2 from the germline V gene are SGHTA and FQGNSA. The CDR3 is 10 residues long. V was trimmed by 5 bases and J by 10 bases, leaving 6 bases between them. The CDR3: CASSHKEQFF. Here the CDR3 DNA reads TGTGCCAGCAGCCATAAGGAGCAGTTCTTC.

There are many counts of this clonotype. This chain connects TRBV4-3 to TRBJ2-7; no clear D. The ends were cut back, 0 bases at V and 3 bases at J, with 9 bases in the middle. This CDR3 is built from 14 residues. Germline CDR1 is LGHNA and CDR2 is YSLEER. The CDR3 spells CASSQERLSYEQYF. CDR3 coding DNA: TGCGCCAGCAGCCAAGAGAGGCTGAGCTACGAGCAGTACTTC.

This chain uses TRBV10-2 with TRBJ1-2; D gene uncertain. Looked up from germline, CDR1 is WSHSY and CDR2 is SAAADI. The CDR3 contains 14 residues. Trimming stripped 0 bases from V and 4 bases from J, with 9 bases between. The CDR3 coding sequence is TGCGCCAGCAGTGAGTCGATGGCTGTCTATGGCTACACCTTC. It yields the protein CASSESMAVYGYTF.

This clonotype appeared many times. The gene calls are TRBV7-2 and TRBJ2-3; TRBD2 matches 9 bases. The CDR3 totals 14 residues. The trim removed 8 bases at V and 4 bases at J, leaving 7 bases unmatched. Germline V gene sequence: CDR1 SGHTA, CDR2 FQGNSA. CDR3 DNA: TGTGCCAGCGGCTGGGGCGGGAGGGCAGATACGCAGTATTTT. Amino acids: CASGWGGRADTQYF.

A remark on this clonotype: The junction does not match germline at one end; this may be a read error. This chain connects TRBV4-3 to TRBJ2-2; D gene ambiguous. Germline CDR1 reads LGHNA; CDR2 reads YSLEER. The CDR3 has 14 amino acids. Here the CDR3 reads CAGSYLGEGGELFF. Here the CDR3 DNA reads TGCGCCGGCAGCTACCTGGGTGAAGGGGGGGAGCTGTTTTTT.

This clonotype was seen repeatedly, ten times or more. This chain uses TRBV7-6 with TRBJ2-3, with 10 nucleotides matching TRBD2. This CDR3 has 18 amino acids. Germline CDR1 reads SGHVS; CDR2 reads FNYEAQ. J gave up 0 bases and V 2 bases, and 8 bases lay outside the gene matches. The CDR3 is CASSLTRGTSESTDTQYF. CDR3 sequence (DNA): TGTGCCAGCAGCTTAACCAGAGGGACTAGCGAAAGCACAGATACGCAGTATTTT.

The table lists this clonotype with many counts. The chain uses TRBV7-8 and TRBJ1-6, with D maybe TRBD1 (5 bases). V was cut by 1 base and J by 9 bases, with 10 bases left in between. The germline V gene has CDR1 SGHVS and CDR2 FQNEAQ. This CDR3 contains 14 residues. CDR3 protein: CASSLGGSFSPLHF. CDR3 in DNA: TGTGCCAGCAGCTTAGGGGGGAGTTTTTCACCCCTCCACTTT.

Worth noting for this clonotype: This clone may be a read error of a much larger clone one base away. The chain recombines TRBV10-2 with TRBJ2-3; no clear D. CDR3 length equals 15 residues. The V gene's germline CDR1 is WSHSY and CDR2 SAAADI. Trimming stripped 0 bases from V and 6 bases from J, with 13 bases between. CDR3 in amino acids: CASSESRAESDTQYF. CDR3 DNA sequence: TGCGCCAGCAGTGAGTCCCGGGCAGAGTCGGATACGCAGTATTTT.

This clonotype was recorded at least ten times. This sequence joins TRBV7-2 and TRBJ2-7, with D possibly TRBD2 on 6 matching bases. There are 17 residues in the CDR3. V was clipped by 0 bases and J by 0 bases, with 15 bases between them. CDR1 and CDR2 from the germline V gene are SGHTA and FQGNSA. The CDR3 spells CASSLAVLSGFSYEQYF. CDR3 nucleotide sequence: TGTGCCAGCAGCTTAGCGGTCCTTAGCGGATTCTCCTACGAGCAGTACTTC.

Only a few counts were recorded for this clonotype. The chain recombines TRBV14 with TRBJ2-5; D not certain. CDR1 is SGHDN, CDR2 FVKESK, per germline. CDR3 size: 14 residues. Trimming took off 2 bases at V and 3 bases at J, with 10 bases between the two ends. The CDR3 DNA follows: TGTGCCAGCAGCCAACTAAAAACAGAAGAGACCCAGTACTTC. Protein product: CASSQLKTEETQYF.

This clonotype was counted at least ten times. The rearrangement uses TRBV6-5 and TRBJ2-4; D may be TRBD2 (6 bases). V lost 6 bases and J 0 bases, leaving 15 bases between the germline ends. Germline V gene data show CDR1 as MNHEY and CDR2 as SVGAGI. The CDR3 spans 16 residues. DNA for the CDR3: TGTGCCAGCAGCAAAAGACTAGGTCTAGCCAAAAACATTCAGTACTTC. Translating it yields CASSKRLGLAKNIQYF.

This clonotype was detected only a few times. The rearrangement uses TRBV28 and TRBJ2-7; maybe TRBD2 (5 bases). V lost 3 bases, J lost 6 bases, and 9 bases lay in between. This CDR3 comprises 12 residues. Per the germline V gene, CDR1 is MDHEN and CDR2 is SYDVKM. The CDR3 protein is CASSFGVPEQYF. The CDR3, as DNA: TGTGCCAGCAGTTTCGGGGTCCCCGAGCAGTACTTC.

This clonotype was recorded many times. The chain carries TRBV5-6 and TRBJ1-3; D is undetermined. There are 13 residues in the CDR3. Trimming stripped 2 bases from V and 2 bases from J, with 5 bases between. Germline CDR1 and CDR2: SGHDT and YYEEEE. The CDR3 DNA reads as TGTGCCAGCAGCTTAGGTCCTGGAAACACCATATATTTT. This gives the protein CASSLGPGNTIYF.